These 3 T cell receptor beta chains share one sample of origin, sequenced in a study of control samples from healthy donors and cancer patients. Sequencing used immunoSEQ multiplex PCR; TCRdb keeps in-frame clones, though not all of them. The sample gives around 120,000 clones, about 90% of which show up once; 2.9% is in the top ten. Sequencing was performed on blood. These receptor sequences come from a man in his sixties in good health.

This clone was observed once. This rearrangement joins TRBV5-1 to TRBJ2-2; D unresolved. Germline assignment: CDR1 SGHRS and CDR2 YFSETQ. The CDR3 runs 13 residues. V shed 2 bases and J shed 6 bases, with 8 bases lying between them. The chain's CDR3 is CASSFAFSGELFF. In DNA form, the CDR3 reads TGCGCCAGCAGCTTCGCGTTTTCCGGGGAGCTGTTTTTT.

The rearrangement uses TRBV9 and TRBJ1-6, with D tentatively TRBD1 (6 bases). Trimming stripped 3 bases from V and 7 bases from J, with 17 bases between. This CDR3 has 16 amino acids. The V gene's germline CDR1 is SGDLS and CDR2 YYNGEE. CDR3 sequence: CASSEKRPGQNSPLHF. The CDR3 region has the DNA TGTGCCAGCAGCGAGAAAAGACCGGGACAAAATTCACCCCTCCACTTT.

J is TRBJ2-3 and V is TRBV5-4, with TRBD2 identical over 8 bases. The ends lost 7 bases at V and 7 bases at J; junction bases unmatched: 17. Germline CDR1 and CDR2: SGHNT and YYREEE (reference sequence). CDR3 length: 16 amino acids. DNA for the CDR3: TGTGCCAGCGGCATAGCGGGGAGCACCCTAACGAATACGCAGTATTTT. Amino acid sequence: CASGIAGSTLTNTQYF.